This TCR beta chain was captured in a study of regulatory T cells in long-lasting Graves disease. Study-wide points: TCR diversity was lower in persistent Graves' patients than in newly diagnosed ones.

In building TCR beta libraries, iRepertoire HTBI primers were used together with Arm-PCR of CDR3 regions. Authors' data handling: Samples revealed approximately 60 TRBV and 14 TRBJ segments. Via MiXCR, TCRdb re-called the multiplex PCR reads, giving one row per CDR3 protein. The V and J calls come from TCRdb's annotation, not from the publication. The repertoire consists of 620,000 or so distinct CDR3 sequences, with roughly 15% occurring once and the leading ten covering 18%. Time point here: newly diagnosed GD, antithyroid drugs for less than 3 months. Extracted PBMC RNA gave rise to the TCR library. The trim removed 0 bases at V and 9 bases at J, leaving 8 bases unmatched. Germline loops: CDR1 DFQATT, CDR2 SNEGSKA (reference sequence). The CDR3 has 13 residues. This clonotype was recorded at least ten times. Its target is unknown. This sample was also put to use in a study of T cells in Graves' hyperthyroidism and ophthalmopathy.

The source material was peripheral blood mononuclear cells (PBMCs), sampled at new diagnosis, from a patient treated with antithyroid drugs. The chain is built from TRBV20-1 and TRBJ2-7, with 7 positions matching TRBD2. The receptor was derived from a woman in her thirties with Graves disease. CDR3 sequence (DNA): TGCAGTGCTAGAGAGGCGGGGGATTGGGTGCAGTACTTC. Its translation is CSAREAGDWVQYF.